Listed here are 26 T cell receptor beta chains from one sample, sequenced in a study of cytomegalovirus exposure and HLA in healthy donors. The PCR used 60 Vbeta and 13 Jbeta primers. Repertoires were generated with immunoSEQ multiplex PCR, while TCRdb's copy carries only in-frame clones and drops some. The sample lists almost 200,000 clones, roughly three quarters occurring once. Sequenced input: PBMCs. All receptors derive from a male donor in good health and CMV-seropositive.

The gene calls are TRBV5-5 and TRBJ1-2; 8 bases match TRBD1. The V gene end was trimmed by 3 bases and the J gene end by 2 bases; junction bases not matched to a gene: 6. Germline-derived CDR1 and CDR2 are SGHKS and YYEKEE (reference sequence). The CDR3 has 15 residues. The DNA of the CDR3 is TGTGCCAGCAGCTACCCGGGACAGGAGAACTATGGCTACACCTTC. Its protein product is CASSYPGQENYGYTF.

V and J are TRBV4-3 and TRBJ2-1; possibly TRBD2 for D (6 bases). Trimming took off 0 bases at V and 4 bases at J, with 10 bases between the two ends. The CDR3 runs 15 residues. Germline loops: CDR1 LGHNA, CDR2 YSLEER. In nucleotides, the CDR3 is TGCGCCAGCAGCCAAGATGTAGCGGAGTACAATGAGCAGTTCTTC. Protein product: CASSQDVAEYNEQFF.

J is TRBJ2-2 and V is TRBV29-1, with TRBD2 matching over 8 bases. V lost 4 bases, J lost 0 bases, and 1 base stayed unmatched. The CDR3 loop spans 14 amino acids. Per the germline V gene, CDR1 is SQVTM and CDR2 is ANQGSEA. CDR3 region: CSVAGGANTGELFF. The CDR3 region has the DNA TGCAGCGTTGCCGGGGGGGCGAACACCGGGGAGCTGTTTTTT.

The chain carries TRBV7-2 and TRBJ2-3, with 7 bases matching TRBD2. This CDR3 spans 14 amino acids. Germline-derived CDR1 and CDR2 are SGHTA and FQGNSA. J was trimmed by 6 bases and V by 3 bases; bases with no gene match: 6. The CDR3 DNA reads TGTGCCAGCAGCTTGGGAGGGGATTGGGATACGCAGTATTTT. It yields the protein CASSLGGDWDTQYF.

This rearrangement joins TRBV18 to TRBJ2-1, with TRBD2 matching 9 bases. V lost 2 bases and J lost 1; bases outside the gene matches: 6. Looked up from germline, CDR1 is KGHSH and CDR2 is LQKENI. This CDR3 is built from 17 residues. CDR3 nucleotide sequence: TGTGCCAGCTCACCATCGACTAGCGGAGGGTCCTACAATGAGCAGTTCTTC. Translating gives CASSPSTSGGSYNEQFF.

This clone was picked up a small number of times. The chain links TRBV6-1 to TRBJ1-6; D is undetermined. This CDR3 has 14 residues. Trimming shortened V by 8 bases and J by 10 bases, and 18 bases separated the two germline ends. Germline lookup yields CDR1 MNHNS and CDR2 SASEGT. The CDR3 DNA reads TGTGCCAGCTATCGATCGGGGTTTCACTCACCCCTCCACTTT. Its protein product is CASYRSGFHSPLHF.

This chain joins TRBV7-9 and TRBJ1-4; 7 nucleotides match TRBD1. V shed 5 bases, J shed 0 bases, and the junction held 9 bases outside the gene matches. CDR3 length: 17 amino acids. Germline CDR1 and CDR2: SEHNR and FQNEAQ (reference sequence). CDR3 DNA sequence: TGTGCCAGCAGCAAATGGGGACAGCCCGCAACTAATGAAAAACTGTTTTTT. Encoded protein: CASSKWGQPATNEKLFF.

The CDR3 region is CATQLSVGRGTGELFF. In DNA form, the CDR3 reads TGTGCCACCCAGCTTAGTGTCGGGAGGGGGACCGGGGAGCTGTTTTTT. This chain connects TRBV11-2 to TRBJ2-2; 8 bases fit TRBD2. The CDR3 extends over 16 amino acids. Losses at the gene ends were 10 bases for V and 5 bases for J; bases not matched to a gene: 15. Germline CDR1 reads SGHAT; CDR2 reads FQNNGV. Combining the CDR3 with reference TRBV11-2 and TRBJ2-2 gives the whole variable domain EAGVAQSPRYKIIEKRQSVAFWCNPISGHATLYWYQQILGQGPKLLIQFQNNGVVDDSQLPKDRFSAERLKGVDSTLKIQPAKLEDSAVYLCATQLSVGRGTGELFFGEGSRLTVL.

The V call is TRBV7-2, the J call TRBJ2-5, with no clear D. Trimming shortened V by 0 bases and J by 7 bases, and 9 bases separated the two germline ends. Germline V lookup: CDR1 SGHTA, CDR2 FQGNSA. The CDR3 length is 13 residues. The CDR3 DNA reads TGTGCCAGCAGCTTAGCTTCGGGTGGGACCCAGTACTTC. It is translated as CASSLASGGTQYF. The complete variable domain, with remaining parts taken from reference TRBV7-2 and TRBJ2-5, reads GAGVSQSPSNKVTEKGKDVELRCDPISGHTALYWYRQSLGQGLEFLIYFQGNSAPDKSGLPSDRFSAERTGGSVSTLTIQRTQQEDSAVYLCASSLASGGTQYFGPGTRLLVL.

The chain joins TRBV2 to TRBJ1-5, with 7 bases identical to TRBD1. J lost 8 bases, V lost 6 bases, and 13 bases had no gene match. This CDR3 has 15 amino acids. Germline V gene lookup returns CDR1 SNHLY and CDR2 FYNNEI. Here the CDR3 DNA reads TGTGCCAGCAGACCAACAGGGGCCCTAAGGGAGCCCCAGCATTTT. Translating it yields CASRPTGALREPQHF.

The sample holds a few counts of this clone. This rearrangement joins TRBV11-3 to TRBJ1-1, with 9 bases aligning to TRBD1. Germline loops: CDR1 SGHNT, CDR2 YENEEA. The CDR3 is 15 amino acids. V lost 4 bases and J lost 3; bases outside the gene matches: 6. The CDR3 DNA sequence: TGTGCCAGCAGCTGGGGGACAGGGAGGCACACTGAAGCTTTCTTT. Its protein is CASSWGTGRHTEAFF. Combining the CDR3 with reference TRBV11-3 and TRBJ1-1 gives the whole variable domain EAGVVQSPRYKIIEKKQPVAFWCNPISGHNTLYWYLQNLGQGPELLIRYENEEAVDDSQLPKDRFSAERLKGVDSTLKIQPAELGDSAVYLCASSWGTGRHTEAFFGQGTRLTVV.

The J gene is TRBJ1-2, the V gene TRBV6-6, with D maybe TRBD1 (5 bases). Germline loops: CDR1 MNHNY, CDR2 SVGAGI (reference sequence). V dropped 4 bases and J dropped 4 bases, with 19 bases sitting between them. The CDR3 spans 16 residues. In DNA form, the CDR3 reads TGTGCCAGCAGTTCCCCCGGTACGGGGGTGATCTATGGCTACACCTTC. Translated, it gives CASSSPGTGVIYGYTF.

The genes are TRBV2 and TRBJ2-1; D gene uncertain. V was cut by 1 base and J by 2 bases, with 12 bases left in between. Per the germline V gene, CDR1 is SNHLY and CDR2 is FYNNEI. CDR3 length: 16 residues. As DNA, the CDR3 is TGTGCCAGCAGTGAAGTCCTCGCGGCCGCCTACAATGAGCAGTTCTTC. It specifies CASSEVLAAAYNEQFF.

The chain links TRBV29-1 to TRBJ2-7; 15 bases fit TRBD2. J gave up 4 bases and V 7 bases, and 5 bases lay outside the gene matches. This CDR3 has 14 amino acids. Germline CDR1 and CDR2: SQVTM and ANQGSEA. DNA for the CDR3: TGCAGCGAGCGGACTAGCGGGAGGGTATACGAGCAGTACTTC. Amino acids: CSERTSGRVYEQYF.

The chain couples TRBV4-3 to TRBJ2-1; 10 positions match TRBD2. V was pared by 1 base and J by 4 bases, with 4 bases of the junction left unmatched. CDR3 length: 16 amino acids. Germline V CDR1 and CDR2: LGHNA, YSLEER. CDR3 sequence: CASSQVPSGGYNEQFF. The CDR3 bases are TGCGCCAGCAGCCAAGTTCCTAGCGGGGGTTACAATGAGCAGTTCTTC.

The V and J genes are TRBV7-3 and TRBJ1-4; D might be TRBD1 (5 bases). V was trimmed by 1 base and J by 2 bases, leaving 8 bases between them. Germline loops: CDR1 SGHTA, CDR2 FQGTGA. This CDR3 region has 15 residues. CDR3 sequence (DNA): TGTGCCAGCAGCTTAAGGGGGAGGACTAATGAAAAACTGTTTTTT. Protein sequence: CASSLRGRTNEKLFF.

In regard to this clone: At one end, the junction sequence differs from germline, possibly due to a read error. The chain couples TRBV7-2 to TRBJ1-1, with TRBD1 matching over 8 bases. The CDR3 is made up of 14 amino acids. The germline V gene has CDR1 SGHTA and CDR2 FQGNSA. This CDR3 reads CASRLDRGSTEAFF. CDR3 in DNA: TGTGCCAGCAGATTAGACAGGGGTAGCACTGAAGCTTTCTTT.

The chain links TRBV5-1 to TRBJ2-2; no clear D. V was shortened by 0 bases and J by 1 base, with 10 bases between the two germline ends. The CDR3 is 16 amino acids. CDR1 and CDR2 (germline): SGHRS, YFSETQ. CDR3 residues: CASSLVSLLNTGELFF. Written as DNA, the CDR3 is TGCGCCAGCAGCTTGGTTTCGTTACTGAACACCGGGGAGCTGTTTTTT. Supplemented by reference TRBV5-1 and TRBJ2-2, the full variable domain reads KAGVTQTPRYLIKTRGQQVTLSCSPISGHRSVSWYQQTPGQGLQFLFEYFSETQRNKGNFPGRFSGRQFSNSRSEMNVSTLELGDSALYLCASSLVSLLNTGELFFGEGSRLTVL.

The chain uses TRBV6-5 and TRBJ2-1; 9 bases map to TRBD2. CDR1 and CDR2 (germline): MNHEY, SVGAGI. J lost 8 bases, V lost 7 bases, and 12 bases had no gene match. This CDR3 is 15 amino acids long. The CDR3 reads CASTRLAGLGDEQFF. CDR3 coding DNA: TGTGCCAGCACCCGTCTAGCGGGGCTAGGGGATGAGCAGTTCTTC.

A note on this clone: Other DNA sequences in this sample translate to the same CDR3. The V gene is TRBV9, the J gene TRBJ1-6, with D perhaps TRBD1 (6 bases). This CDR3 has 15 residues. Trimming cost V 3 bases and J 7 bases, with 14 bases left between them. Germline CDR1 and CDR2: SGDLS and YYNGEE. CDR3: CASSAYRDSNSPLHF. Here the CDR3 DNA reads TGTGCCAGCAGCGCGTACAGGGATTCCAATTCACCCCTCCACTTT.

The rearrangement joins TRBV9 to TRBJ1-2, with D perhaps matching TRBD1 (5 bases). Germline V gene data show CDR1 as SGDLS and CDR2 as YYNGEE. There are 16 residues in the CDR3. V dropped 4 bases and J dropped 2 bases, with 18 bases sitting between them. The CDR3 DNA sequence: TGTGCCAGCAGCATAGGTGGCCTGGGGCACAACTATGGCTACACCTTC. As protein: CASSIGGLGHNYGYTF.

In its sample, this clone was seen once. CDR3 sequence (DNA): TGTGCCAGTAGTCCGCTAACCATTGGACAGACCTCTACTGAAGCTTTCTTT. Its translation is CASSPLTIGQTSTEAFF. This chain uses TRBV19 with TRBJ1-1; a weak D match, TRBD1 (6 bases). Trimming shortened V by 5 bases and J by 5 bases, and 24 bases separated the two germline ends. The CDR3 is 17 amino acids. From germline, CDR1 is LNHDA and CDR2 SQIVND (reference sequence).

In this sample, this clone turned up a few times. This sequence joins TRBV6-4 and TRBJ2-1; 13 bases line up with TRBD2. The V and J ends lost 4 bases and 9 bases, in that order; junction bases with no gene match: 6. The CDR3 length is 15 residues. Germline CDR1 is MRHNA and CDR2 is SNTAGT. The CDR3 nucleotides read TGTGCCAGCAGTGGGACTAGCGGGAGTGGGAGTGAGCAGTTCTTC. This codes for CASSGTSGSGSEQFF.

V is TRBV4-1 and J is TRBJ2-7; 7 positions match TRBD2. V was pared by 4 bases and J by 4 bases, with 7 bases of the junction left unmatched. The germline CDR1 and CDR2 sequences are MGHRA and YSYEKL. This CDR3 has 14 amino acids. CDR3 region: CASSPGGLSYEQYF. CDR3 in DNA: TGCGCCAGCAGCCCCGGGGGGTTGTCTTACGAGCAGTACTTC.

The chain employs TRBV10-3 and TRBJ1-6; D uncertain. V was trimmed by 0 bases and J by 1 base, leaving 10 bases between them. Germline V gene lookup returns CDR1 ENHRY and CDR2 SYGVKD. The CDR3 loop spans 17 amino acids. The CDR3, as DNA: TGTGCCATCAGTGAGTCTGCGGGCGGGTCCTATAATTCACCCCTCCACTTT. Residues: CAISESAGGSYNSPLHF.

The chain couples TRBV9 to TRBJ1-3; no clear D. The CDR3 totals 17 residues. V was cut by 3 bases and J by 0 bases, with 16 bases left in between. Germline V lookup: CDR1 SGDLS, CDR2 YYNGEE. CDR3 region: CASSAGSTVFSGNTIYF. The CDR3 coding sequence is TGTGCCAGCAGCGCAGGCTCGACGGTTTTCTCTGGAAACACCATATATTTT.